This T cell receptor (beta chain) was recovered during a study of cytomegalovirus exposure and HLA in healthy donors. Notes on this clone: Its specificity is not known.

General study findings and limits: Rarity held for most TCR sequences, but there were some public TCRs that occurred in many donors. CMV antigen specificity of a few CMV-associated chains was confirmed in vitro.

This CDR3 region has 19 residues. Trimming shortened V by 0 bases and J by 0 bases, and 21 bases separated the two germline ends. Germline V lookup: CDR1 GTSNPN, CDR2 SVGIG (reference sequence). PCR employed 60 Vbeta and 13 Jbeta primers. Profiling relied on immunoSEQ multiplex PCR, and the TCRdb table lists in-frame clones only, not all of them. Recorded here are 130,000 or so clones; the top ten clones represent about 2.2%. The receptor was isolated from a woman aged 18-30 years in good health and CMV-seronegative. This chain links TRBV30 with TRBJ1-5, with D unresolved. The sample consisted of PBMCs. The CDR3 DNA is TGTGCCTGGAGTGTTGGGGTCCTCGGGAGTCCAGGTAGCAATCAGCCCCAGCATTTT. Amino acids: CAWSVGVLGSPGSNQPQHF.